This T cell receptor (beta chain) originates from a study of cytomegalovirus exposure and HLA in healthy donors. It was with 60 Vbeta and 13 Jbeta primers that the PCR ran. The repertoire was sequenced with immunoSEQ multiplex PCR; TCRdb's copy has only in-frame clones and lacks some. The profile shows around 150,000 clones, 77% of them singletons. General study results and limits: Rare sequences made up most TCRs, while some public TCRs were found in many donors. One later analysis reportedly identified an Asian-associated ancestry cluster that showed fewer N-insertions than the roughly 700-donor mean. The authors later linked a missense DCLRE1C variant to TCR beta V- and J-gene trimming.

In the case of this clone: Its antigen is unidentified.

The sample consisted of PBMCs. The receptor's source is a middle-aged woman in good health and CMV-seropositive.

For the CDR3, the DNA is TGTGCCTGGAGTTCCCTTCAGACTAGCAGCACCGGGGAGCTGTTTTTT. Translation gives CAWSSLQTSSTGELFF. The chain employs TRBV30 and TRBJ2-2, with 7 bases lining up with TRBD2. After removal of 2 bases from V and 4 bases from J, the junction contained 10 bases not matched to a gene. Germline CDR1 GTSNPN, CDR2 SVGIG (reference sequence). There are 16 residues in the CDR3.